The rows below give T cell receptor beta chains drawn from one sample of a study of shared clonotypes between healthy human individuals. The data were produced by immunoSEQ multiplex PCR, yet TCRdb's version contains in-frame clones alone and is incomplete. The top ten clones hold approximately 0.37% of a sample with fewer than 2.5 million clones, 90% to 95% of them seen once. The sample was naive CD4+ T cells from PBMCs. The receptors originated from a man aged 18 to 35 in good health. Some clones in this sample may be carry-over from other donors' samples. CDR3s include the opening cysteine and the closing phenylalanine or tryptophan. D genes are given only for firm matches. The listing skips clone size in some rows; elsewhere it reads once, few, many or a size class.

clone size: .
J gene: TRBJ2-7
D gene: .
V gene: TRBV5-1
CDR3 DNA: TGCGCCAGCAGCTTGGGGTCAGCACGAACCTACGAGCAGTACTTC
CDR3 protein: CASSLGSARTYEQYF

clone size: .
J gene: TRBJ2-2
D gene: .
V gene: TRBV12-5
CDR3 DNA: TGTGCTAGTGGTTTGATCGTGGCAGGGGCCGGGGAGCTGTTTTTT
CDR3 protein: CASGLIVAGAGELFF

clone size: .
J gene: TRBJ2-3
D gene: TRBD2
V gene: TRBV10-2
CDR3 DNA: TGCGCCAGCAGTGGGGGGACTAGCGGGAGTGGCACAGATACGCAGTATTTT
CDR3 protein: CASSGGTSGSGTDTQYF

clone size: .
J gene: TRBJ2-7
D gene: TRBD1
V gene: TRBV11-2
CDR3 DNA: TGTGCCAGCAGCCTGGGACAGGGAGCAGGGGAGCAGTACTTC
CDR3 protein: CASSLGQGAGEQYF

clone size: .
J gene: TRBJ2-4
D gene: TRBD1
V gene: TRBV19
CDR3 DNA: TGTGCCAGTAGTGAAGGATTACAGGGGAACTTCAAAAACATTCAGTACTTC
CDR3 protein: CASSEGLQGNFKNIQYF

clone size: .
J gene: TRBJ2-1
D gene: .
V gene: TRBV28
CDR3 DNA: TGTGCCAGCAGCCCGTTTTTCGGTAGCCGCCAAGGCAATGAGCAGTTCTTC
CDR3 protein: CASSPFFGSRQGNEQFF

clone size: .
J gene: TRBJ2-3
D gene: TRBD2
V gene: TRBV4-1
CDR3 DNA: TGCGCCAGCAGTTTCTCTAGCGGTGCTCATACAGATACGCAGTATTTT
CDR3 protein: CASSFSSGAHTDTQYF

clone size: .
J gene: TRBJ1-3
D gene: TRBD1
V gene: TRBV7-2
CDR3 DNA: TGTGCCAGCAGCTTAGGGCAGGGGGCAGGAAACACCATATATTTT
CDR3 protein: CASSLGQGAGNTIYF

clone size: .
J gene: TRBJ1-4
D gene: .
V gene: TRBV28
CDR3 DNA: TGTGCCAGCAGTTCTCCGCAGGGAGGGGAGGGAGAAAAACTGTTTTTT
CDR3 protein: CASSSPQGGEGEKLFF

clone size: .
J gene: TRBJ1-1
D gene: .
V gene: TRBV5-4
CDR3 DNA: TGTGCCAGCAGCCTTCCGGGGAGGGCGGGGACTGAAGCTTTCTTT
CDR3 protein: CASSLPGRAGTEAFF

clone size: .
J gene: TRBJ2-1
D gene: TRBD2
V gene: TRBV7-2
CDR3 DNA: TGTGCCAGCAGCTCTCGGACTAGCGGGAGACCCTACAATGAGCAGTTCTTC
CDR3 protein: CASSSRTSGRPYNEQFF

clone size: .
J gene: TRBJ2-7
D gene: .
V gene: TRBV7-2
CDR3 DNA: TGTGCCAGCAGCTCAGTGGGTCAGAACCACTACGAGCAGTACTTC
CDR3 protein: CASSSVGQNHYEQYF

clone size: .
J gene: TRBJ2-7
D gene: .
V gene: TRBV5-3
CDR3 DNA: TGTGCCAGAAGCCCCTTCCCCCGCCAGGGGACCCCCTACGAGCAGTACTTC
CDR3 protein: CARSPFPRQGTPYEQYF

clone size: .
J gene: TRBJ1-2
D gene: TRBD1
V gene: TRBV6-5
CDR3 DNA: TGTGCCAGCAGTTCCACAGGGGGTGAAAGGATCTATGGCTACACCTTC
CDR3 protein: CASSSTGGERIYGYTF

clone size: once
J gene: TRBJ2-7
D gene: TRBD2
V gene: TRBV13
CDR3 DNA: TGTGCCAGCAGCCCCAGGACTAGCGGGTTGACCGAGCAGTACTTC
CDR3 protein: CASSPRTSGLTEQYF

clone size: .
J gene: TRBJ1-1
D gene: .
V gene: TRBV7-3
CDR3 DNA: TGTGCCAGCAGCTTCCAAGGGGCGGACACTGAAGCTTTCTTT
CDR3 protein: CASSFQGADTEAFF

clone size: once
J gene: TRBJ2-3
D gene: .
V gene: TRBV5-1
CDR3 DNA: TGCGCCAGCAGCTTCGGCCGTTCTAGCACAGATACGCAGTATTTT
CDR3 protein: CASSFGRSSTDTQYF

clone size: .
J gene: TRBJ2-7
D gene: TRBD1
V gene: TRBV18
CDR3 DNA: TGTGCCAGCTCACCAGGGACAGGGCCCTTTGGGCAGTACTTC
CDR3 protein: CASSPGTGPFGQYF

clone size: once
J gene: TRBJ2-1
D gene: TRBD2
V gene: TRBV7-6
CDR3 DNA: TGTGCCAGCAGCCCCGTCTGGGGAGGGGAGAACAATGAGCAGTTCTTC
CDR3 protein: CASSPVWGGENNEQFF

clone size: .
J gene: TRBJ2-7
D gene: .
V gene: TRBV5-1
CDR3 DNA: TGCGCCAGCAGCTTGGTTCAAGCGGGTGGGTTGTACGAGCAGTACTTC
CDR3 protein: CASSLVQAGGLYEQYF

clone size: .
J gene: TRBJ1-5
D gene: .
V gene: TRBV2
CDR3 DNA: TGTGCCAGCAGGGGGGAGGGGAGCCAGCCCCAGCATTTT
CDR3 protein: CASRGEGSQPQHF

clone size: .
J gene: TRBJ1-6
D gene: TRBD1
V gene: TRBV4-1
CDR3 DNA: TGCGCCAGCAGCCACCCCAGGGGGGTGAGTCCCTATAATTCACCCCTCCACTTT
CDR3 protein: CASSHPRGVSPYNSPLHF

clone size: .
J gene: TRBJ1-3
D gene: .
V gene: TRBV27
CDR3 DNA: TGTGCCAGTGGACCTGCGGGGAGGGTTGGGGGAAACACCATATATTTT
CDR3 protein: CASGPAGRVGGNTIYF

clone size: .
J gene: TRBJ1-2
D gene: .
V gene: TRBV28
CDR3 DNA: TGTGCCAGCAGTTTACAGCAGGCTACCTATGGCTACACCTTC
CDR3 protein: CASSLQQATYGYTF

clone size: .
J gene: TRBJ2-1
D gene: TRBD2
V gene: TRBV19
CDR3 DNA: TGTGCCAGTAGTAGCGGGAGGGAGGGCAATGAGCAGTTCTTC
CDR3 protein: CASSSGREGNEQFF

clone size: .
J gene: TRBJ2-7
D gene: TRBD2
V gene: TRBV4-1
CDR3 DNA: TGCGCCAGCAGCCGCTTCGCAGCCAACCCCTTAGCGGGGGATTACGAGCAGTACTTC
CDR3 protein: CASSRFAANPLAGDYEQYF

clone size: .
J gene: TRBJ2-7
D gene: .
V gene: TRBV28
CDR3 DNA: TGTGCCAGCAGTTTAGCTTCGCAGGGGAGCTACGAGCAGTACTTC
CDR3 protein: CASSLASQGSYEQYF

clone size: .
J gene: TRBJ2-5
D gene: .
V gene: TRBV6-5
CDR3 DNA: TGTGCCAGCAGTCCCCCGTACCGGGGCCAAGAGACCCAGTACTTC
CDR3 protein: CASSPPYRGQETQYF

clone size: .
J gene: TRBJ1-1
D gene: .
V gene: TRBV7-9
CDR3 DNA: TGTGCCAGCAGCTTAGCGGGGGGTATGACGGGCACTGAAGCTTTCTTT
CDR3 protein: CASSLAGGMTGTEAFF

clone size: .
J gene: TRBJ2-2
D gene: .
V gene: TRBV5-4
CDR3 DNA: TGTGCCAGCGGCGCCTTTAGGGGGGCGAACACCGGGGAGCTGTTTTTT
CDR3 protein: CASGAFRGANTGELFF

clone size: once
J gene: TRBJ2-3
D gene: .
V gene: TRBV19
CDR3 DNA: TGTGCCAGTAGTACTCCTGCTCGGGATACGCAGTATTTT
CDR3 protein: CASSTPARDTQYF

clone size: .
J gene: TRBJ2-2
D gene: TRBD2
V gene: TRBV4-1
CDR3 DNA: TGCGCCAGCAGCCAAGGGGTAGCCGGGAGGGCCGCCGGGGAGCTGTTTTTT
CDR3 protein: CASSQGVAGRAAGELFF

clone size: .
J gene: TRBJ2-2
D gene: .
V gene: TRBV14
CDR3 DNA: TGTGCCAGCAGCCTAGCGGTAGAGAACACCGGGGAGCTGTTTTTT
CDR3 protein: CASSLAVENTGELFF

clone size: .
J gene: TRBJ1-3
D gene: .
V gene: TRBV6-1
CDR3 DNA: TGTGCCAGCAGTGAAAATCTGGGGTCCACGTCTAGAAACACCATATATTTT
CDR3 protein: CASSENLGSTSRNTIYF

clone size: .
J gene: TRBJ1-2
D gene: .
V gene: TRBV6-5
CDR3 DNA: TGTGCCAGCAGTTACTCGCCCGGGGGCCTGCTTGGCTACACCTTC
CDR3 protein: CASSYSPGGLLGYTF

clone size: .
J gene: TRBJ2-7
D gene: TRBD2
V gene: TRBV7-6
CDR3 DNA: TGTGCCAGCAGCTTAGTTTCGGGGGGGGACCAAACCTACGAGCAGTACTTC
CDR3 protein: CASSLVSGGDQTYEQYF

clone size: .
J gene: TRBJ2-5
D gene: .
V gene: TRBV28
CDR3 DNA: TGTGCCAGCAGTTCCTCACAAGAGACCCAGTACTTC
CDR3 protein: CASSSSQETQYF

clone size: once
J gene: TRBJ2-5
D gene: .
V gene: TRBV2
CDR3 DNA: TGTGCCAGCAGTGGGCCTTTTAAAGAGACCCAGTACTTC
CDR3 protein: CASSGPFKETQYF

clone size: once
J gene: TRBJ2-7
D gene: TRBD1
V gene: TRBV10-3
CDR3 DNA: TGTGCCATCAGTGAGTACGACAGGGGAGGTTCCTACGAGCAGTACTTC
CDR3 protein: CAISEYDRGGSYEQYF

clone size: .
J gene: TRBJ1-2
D gene: .
V gene: TRBV9
CDR3 DNA: TGTGCCAGCAGCTTCCGGGACACCATTAACTATGGCTACACCTTC
CDR3 protein: CASSFRDTINYGYTF

clone size: .
J gene: TRBJ2-7
D gene: .
V gene: TRBV5-1
CDR3 DNA: TGCGCCAGCAGCTTTTCGGGCAGCTCCTACGAGCAGTACTTC
CDR3 protein: CASSFSGSSYEQYF

clone size: .
J gene: TRBJ2-7
D gene: .
V gene: TRBV5-1
CDR3 DNA: TGCGCCAGCAGCTTGTCCCCAGGTCCCGTGGACGAGCAGTACTTC
CDR3 protein: CASSLSPGPVDEQYF

clone size: .
J gene: TRBJ2-1
D gene: TRBD2
V gene: TRBV9
CDR3 DNA: TGTGCCAGCAGCGTATACGGCGGGAGCAATGAGCAGTTCTTC
CDR3 protein: CASSVYGGSNEQFF

clone size: .
J gene: TRBJ2-1
D gene: TRBD2
V gene: TRBV28
CDR3 DNA: TGTGCCAGCAGATCCGTAGGCGGGAGGGTGCCCTACAATGAGCAGTTCTTC
CDR3 protein: CASRSVGGRVPYNEQFF

clone size: .
J gene: TRBJ1-2
D gene: TRBD1
V gene: TRBV9
CDR3 DNA: TGTGCCAGCAGCGCTAGGGGGCGGGGCAACTATGGCTACACCTTC
CDR3 protein: CASSARGRGNYGYTF

clone size: .
J gene: TRBJ2-5
D gene: TRBD2
V gene: TRBV4-2
CDR3 DNA: TGTGCCAGCAGCCAAGATTCTAGGCTAGCGGGAGTGGTAGAGACCCAGTACTTC
CDR3 protein: CASSQDSRLAGVVETQYF

clone size: .
J gene: TRBJ2-1
D gene: TRBD2
V gene: TRBV25-1
CDR3 DNA: TGTGCCAGCAGTGGCTCCGGGACTAGCATCAATGAGCAGTTCTTC
CDR3 protein: CASSGSGTSINEQFF

clone size: .
J gene: TRBJ2-7
D gene: TRBD2
V gene: TRBV7-3
CDR3 DNA: TGTGCCAGCAGCTTCAGCGGGGGCCCCTACGAGCAGTACTTC
CDR3 protein: CASSFSGGPYEQYF

clone size: .
J gene: TRBJ1-5
D gene: .
V gene: TRBV29-1
CDR3 DNA: TGCAGCGTTGAGTTACCGGGACACAGCAATCAGCCCCAGCATTTT
CDR3 protein: CSVELPGHSNQPQHF

clone size: .
J gene: TRBJ1-6
D gene: .
V gene: TRBV27
CDR3 DNA: TGTGCCAGCACGGCTTCACCTAATTCACCCCTCCACTTT
CDR3 protein: CASTASPNSPLHF

clone size: .
J gene: TRBJ2-7
D gene: .
V gene: TRBV5-1
CDR3 DNA: TGCGCCAGCAGGATCACGGGCTCCTACGAGCAGTACTTC
CDR3 protein: CASRITGSYEQYF

clone size: .
J gene: TRBJ2-7
D gene: .
V gene: TRBV25-1
CDR3 DNA: TGTGCCAGCAGTCGGACGAAGGGCTACGAGCAGTACTTC
CDR3 protein: CASSRTKGYEQYF

clone size: .
J gene: TRBJ1-1
D gene: .
V gene: TRBV7-3
CDR3 DNA: TGTGCCAGCAGCTTAAGAGACAGGAACACTGAAGCTTTCTTT
CDR3 protein: CASSLRDRNTEAFF

clone size: .
J gene: TRBJ2-3
D gene: .
V gene: TRBV5-1
CDR3 DNA: TGCGCCAGCAGACTTCGGTCCGGCACAGATACGCAGTATTTT
CDR3 protein: CASRLRSGTDTQYF

clone size: .
J gene: TRBJ2-1
D gene: .
V gene: TRBV21-1
CDR3 DNA: TGTGCCAGCAGAACATGGACTAGCGTCAATGAGCAGTTCTTC
CDR3 protein: CASRTWTSVNEQFF

clone size: once
J gene: TRBJ1-5
D gene: TRBD1
V gene: TRBV27
CDR3 DNA: TGTGCCAGCAGTCCCCCGGGGCAGGGGGCCCGGCAGCCCCAGCATTTT
CDR3 protein: CASSPPGQGARQPQHF

clone size: .
J gene: TRBJ2-7
D gene: TRBD2
V gene: TRBV5-1
CDR3 DNA: TGCGCCAGCAGCTTTAGGACTAGCTGGAGCTCCTACGAGCAGTACTTC
CDR3 protein: CASSFRTSWSSYEQYF

clone size: .
J gene: TRBJ1-4
D gene: .
V gene: TRBV2
CDR3 DNA: TGTGCCAGCAGTGATCCGCGCTTTAGGGAAAAACTGTTTTTT
CDR3 protein: CASSDPRFREKLFF

clone size: .
J gene: TRBJ2-1
D gene: .
V gene: TRBV9
CDR3 DNA: TGTGCCAGCAGCGTCTTTCCCGCCTCCTACAATGAGCAGTTCTTC
CDR3 protein: CASSVFPASYNEQFF

clone size: .
J gene: TRBJ2-5
D gene: .
V gene: TRBV19
CDR3 DNA: TGTGCCAGTAGCCGACAATTCCAAGAGACCCAGTACTTC
CDR3 protein: CASSRQFQETQYF